The 25 T cell receptor beta chains below come from one sample, sequenced in a study of T cell responses to AZD1222 COVID-19 vaccine (dated by TCRdb to about 2021). Libraries were built with the immunoSEQ multiplex PCR assay. TCRdb's version of the immuneACCESS table is confined to in-frame rearrangements and falls short of the full clone set. An unresolved V gene accounts for under half of the shortfall where checked; the remainder is of unknown origin. Here the sample has 100,000 to 130,000 clones; roughly 84% occur a single time. The top ten clones comprise 3% to 4% of the sample. In light of the paper, this sample's time point label describes: baseline before first vaccination. Sample: peripheral blood, taken on day 0 of AZD1222 vaccination. These receptors came from an adult in good health.

The V call is TRBV5-6, the J call TRBJ1-6; the D is unclear. CDR1 is SGHDT, CDR2 YYEEEE, per germline. Trimming pared 1 base from V and 5 bases from J, leaving 13 bases between. CDR3 length: 16 residues. Here the CDR3 DNA reads TGTGCCAGCAGCTTGTTCGCAGGTTGGGATAATTCACCCCTCCACTTT. Translating it yields CASSLFAGWDNSPLHF.

The chain employs TRBV9 and TRBJ1-2; TRBD1 might be the D (5 bases). CDR3 length equals 14 residues. Per germline, CDR1 SGDLS and CDR2 YYNGEE. V was shortened by 1 base and J by 5 bases, with 12 bases between the two germline ends. CDR3 in amino acids: CASSVQGIGYGYTF. CDR3 bases: TGTGCCAGCAGCGTACAGGGTATCGGGTATGGCTACACCTTC.

V is TRBV12-3 or TRBV12-4 and J is TRBJ1-2; D gene unclear. The V end lost 5 bases, the J end lost 4 bases, and 11 bases lay between the germline ends. CDR3 length: 13 amino acids. The CDR3 coding sequence is TGTGCCAGCAGTCCGCACGAATCCTATGGCTACACCTTC. Translation: CASSPHESYGYTF.

The chain links TRBV30 to TRBJ1-2; D remains unclear. The CDR3 has 12 amino acids. Germline CDR1 and CDR2: GTSNPN and SVGIG (reference sequence). V lost 3 bases and J 2 bases, leaving 7 bases between the germline ends. The CDR3 is CAWRQTNYGYTF. Here the CDR3 DNA reads TGTGCCTGGAGACAGACCAACTATGGCTACACCTTC.

J is TRBJ1-6 and V is TRBV18, with 9 bases aligning to TRBD1. V was clipped by 1 base and J by 8 bases; unmatched bases: 6. The CDR3 extends over 16 amino acids. CDR1 and CDR2 (germline): KGHSH, LQKENI. The CDR3, as DNA: TGTGCCAGCTCACCACGGGCGACAGGGGGAGATTCACCCCTCCACTTT. Its translation: CASSPRATGGDSPLHF.

The chain combines TRBV2 with TRBJ1-2; D perhaps matches TRBD1 (5 bases). There are 13 residues in the CDR3. Per the germline V gene, CDR1 is SNHLY and CDR2 is FYNNEI. Deletions cut 7 bases from V and 7 bases from J, with 16 bases between. In DNA form, the CDR3 reads TGTGCCAGCACCCGTCTGGGGGGAATTGGCTACACCTTC. This encodes CASTRLGGIGYTF.

The rearrangement links TRBV10-1 to TRBJ1-6; 9 bases agree with TRBD1. The CDR3 length is 18 residues. Per germline, CDR1 WNHNN and CDR2 SYGVQD (reference sequence). V dropped 8 bases and J dropped 0; count of bases not matched to a gene: 11. The CDR3 DNA follows: TGCGCCAGCCTTTGGACAGGGGCGTCGAGCTCCTATAATTCACCCCTCCACTTT. Amino acids: CASLWTGASSSYNSPLHF.

The gene calls are TRBV28 and TRBJ1-1; no firm D call. Trimming left V 5 bases short and J 1 base short, with 14 bases between. The CDR3 sequence is 15 residues long. The germline gives CDR1 MDHEN, CDR2 SYDVKM. This CDR3 reads CASSPPSKKNTEAFF. The CDR3 DNA is TGTGCCAGCAGTCCCCCCTCAAAGAAGAACACTGAAGCTTTCTTT. Complete variable domain (other parts from reference TRBV28 and TRBJ1-1): DVKVTQSSRYLVKRTGEKVFLECVQDMDHENMFWYRQDPGLGLRLIYFSYDVKMKEKGDIPEGYSVSREKKERFSLILESASTNQTSMYLCASSPPSKKNTEAFFGQGTRLTVV.

The V and J genes are TRBV7-2 and TRBJ1-1; D gene uncertain. This CDR3 is 15 amino acids long. The germline V gene has CDR1 SGHTA and CDR2 FQGNSA. V gave up 1 base and J gave up 2 bases, with 11 bases separating them. DNA for the CDR3: TGTGCCAGCAGCTTAGGACGGACTATCAACACTGAAGCTTTCTTT. This gives the protein CASSLGRTINTEAFF.

V is TRBV9 and J is TRBJ1-5, with D perhaps TRBD1 (6 bases). The CDR3 contains 15 residues. The V gene's germline CDR1 is SGDLS and CDR2 YYNGEE. V was cut by 4 bases and J by 3 bases, with 14 bases left in between. CDR3 in amino acids: CASSPTAGANQPQHF. The CDR3, as DNA: TGTGCCAGCAGCCCGACGGCAGGGGCCAATCAGCCCCAGCATTTT.

The V call is TRBV7-9, the J call TRBJ2-6, with 12 bases identical to TRBD1. V shed 1 base, J shed 2 bases, and the junction held 0 bases outside the gene matches. Looked up from germline, CDR1 is SEHNR and CDR2 is FQNEAQ (reference sequence). The CDR3 totals 17 residues. The CDR3 DNA reads as TGTGCCAGCAGCTTAGGGGACAGGGGGCCTGGGGCCAACGTCCTGACTTTC. Translating it yields CASSLGDRGPGANVLTF.

V gene TRBV29-1 combines with J gene TRBJ2-7; D possibly matches TRBD1 or TRBD2 (5 bases each). Trimming removed 0 bases from V and 4 bases from J, with 10 bases in between. This CDR3 has 13 amino acids. Germline-derived CDR1 and CDR2 are SQVTM and ANQGSEA. The CDR3 DNA reads TGCAGCGTTGAAGATCAGAGGGGTTACGAGCAGTACTTC. Protein: CSVEDQRGYEQYF.

The rearrangement uses TRBV7-8 and TRBJ1-5; TRBD1 might be the D (6 bases). Germline V CDR1 and CDR2: SGHVS, FQNEAQ. The CDR3 is 15 residues long. Trimming cost V 2 bases and J 3 bases, with 11 bases left between them. The CDR3 protein is CASSLQGSINQPQHF. CDR3 DNA sequence: TGTGCCAGCAGCTTACAGGGGTCCATCAATCAGCCCCAGCATTTT.

This sequence joins TRBV7-6 and TRBJ2-7, with D tentatively TRBD1 (6 bases). Trimming stripped 4 bases from V and 2 bases from J, with 9 bases between. Germline lookup yields CDR1 SGHVS and CDR2 FNYEAQ. The CDR3 covers 13 residues. The CDR3 region is CASSSGDTYEQYF. CDR3 coding DNA: TGTGCCAGCAGCTCCGGGGACACCTACGAGCAGTACTTC.

The chain employs TRBV30 and TRBJ2-3; D remains ambiguous. Trimming removed 0 bases at V and 2 bases at J, with 3 bases between. Germline V gene data show CDR1 as GTSNPN and CDR2 as SVGIG (reference sequence). This CDR3 comprises 12 residues. CDR3 loop: CAWSVHTDTQYF. In DNA form, the CDR3 reads TGTGCCTGGAGTGTACACACAGATACGCAGTATTTT.

The chain is built from TRBV24-1 and TRBJ1-1; 7 nucleotides agree with TRBD1. J gave up 11 bases and V 4 bases, and 12 bases lay outside the gene matches. Germline V gene sequence: CDR1 KGHDR, CDR2 SFDVKD. The CDR3 has 14 amino acids. CDR3: CATSDPATGWNAFF. The CDR3 coding sequence is TGTGCCACCAGTGACCCTGCGACAGGGTGGAATGCTTTCTTT.

This clone has just a few counts. V gene TRBV12-3 or TRBV12-4 combines with J gene TRBJ1-2; D might be TRBD1 (6 bases). V was cut by 10 bases and J by 8 bases, with 17 bases left in between. This CDR3 spans 12 amino acids. CDR3 sequence reads: CATIGRTAGYTF. CDR3 nucleotide sequence: TGTGCCACCATCGGACGGACAGCCGGCTACACCTTC.

The chain carries TRBV9 and TRBJ2-1, with 11 bases identical to TRBD2. The length of the CDR3 is 18 residues. Germline V gene lookup returns CDR1 SGDLS and CDR2 YYNGEE. V lost 2 bases and J lost 6; bases outside the gene matches: 13. CDR3 DNA: TGTGCCAGCAGCGTTGACAGTAGGGGACTAGCGGAGTCCAATGAGCAGTTCTTC. Residues: CASSVDSRGLAESNEQFF.

The rearrangement joins TRBV28 to TRBJ2-7; 7 nucleotides agree with TRBD2. Germline V gene lookup returns CDR1 MDHEN and CDR2 SYDVKM. The CDR3 spans 14 residues. Trimming at V came to 5 bases and at J to 4 bases, leaving 8 bases not matched to a gene. In DNA, the CDR3 is TGTGCCAGCAGTGGGGGGGGGAGACTATACGAGCAGTACTTC. The encoded protein is CASSGGGRLYEQYF.

This clone has only a few counts. The chain uses TRBV6-5 and TRBJ1-5, with 7 nucleotides matching TRBD1. This CDR3 comprises 13 residues. Trimming removed 7 bases from V and 11 bases from J; junction bases left unmatched: 11. Germline CDR1 and CDR2: MNHEY and SVGAGI. Here the CDR3 reads CASTGAGGAAQHF. The CDR3 DNA reads TGTGCCAGCACAGGGGCAGGGGGAGCGGCCCAGCATTTT.

This clone was found a few times. The genes are TRBV19 and TRBJ1-2, with TRBD1 matching 7 bases. Germline lookup yields CDR1 LNHDA and CDR2 SQIVND (reference sequence). With 7 bases clipped from V and 2 bases from J, the junction kept 10 bases outside the gene matches. This CDR3 region has 15 residues. CDR3 DNA: TGTGCCAGTACCCCCCAGACAGGGATCAACTATGGCTACACCTTC. Its translation is CASTPQTGINYGYTF.

V usage is TRBV19 and J usage is TRBJ2-3; D not certain. CDR3 length: 13 residues. Germline values: CDR1 LNHDA, CDR2 SQIVND (reference sequence). Trimming shortened V by 3 bases and J by 1 base, and 5 bases separated the two germline ends. CDR3 region: CASSIQGTDTQYF. Written as DNA, the CDR3 is TGTGCCAGTAGTATCCAGGGCACAGATACGCAGTATTTT. The variable domain in full, with the rest retrieved from reference TRBV19 and TRBJ2-3, is DGGITQSPKYLFRKEGQNVTLSCEQNLNHDAMYWYRQDPGQGLRLIYYSQIVNDFQKGDIAEGYSVSREKKESFPLTVTSAQKNPTAFYLCASSIQGTDTQYFGPGTRLTVL.

The chain is built from TRBV7-9 and TRBJ2-1, with 10 nucleotides matching TRBD1. The CDR3 has 17 residues. V trimming: 5 bases; J trimming: 1 base; junction bases outside the gene matches: 8. Per the germline V gene, CDR1 is SEHNR and CDR2 is FQNEAQ (reference sequence). The CDR3 sequence is CASSAVPGQGSYNEQFF. The CDR3 nucleotides are TGTGCCAGCAGCGCTGTGCCGGGACAGGGGTCCTACAATGAGCAGTTCTTC. The variable domain in full, with the rest retrieved from reference TRBV7-9 and TRBJ2-1, is DTGVSQNPRHKITKRGQNVTFRCDPISEHNRLYWYRQTLGQGPEFLTYFQNEAQLEKSRLLSDRFSAERPKGSFSTLEIQRTEQGDSAMYLCASSAVPGQGSYNEQFFGPGTRLTVL.

The CDR3 region is CASSSGTGGNIQYF. The DNA of the CDR3 is TGCGCCAGCAGCTCCGGGACAGGGGGGAACATTCAGTACTTC. This chain joins TRBV5-1 and TRBJ2-4, with 11 bases fitting TRBD1. Germline V gene data show CDR1 as SGHRS and CDR2 as YFSETQ. J gave up 7 bases and V 3 bases, and 3 bases lay outside the gene matches. The CDR3 loop spans 14 amino acids.

J is TRBJ1-2 and V is TRBV7-2; D is undetermined. Looked up from germline, CDR1 is SGHTA and CDR2 is FQGNSA. V lost 4 bases and J 4 bases, leaving 16 bases between the germline ends. The CDR3 is 15 residues long. CDR3 sequence reads: CASSSTINTRYGYTF. In DNA, the CDR3 is TGTGCCAGCAGCTCTACAATAAATACCCGCTATGGCTACACCTTC.